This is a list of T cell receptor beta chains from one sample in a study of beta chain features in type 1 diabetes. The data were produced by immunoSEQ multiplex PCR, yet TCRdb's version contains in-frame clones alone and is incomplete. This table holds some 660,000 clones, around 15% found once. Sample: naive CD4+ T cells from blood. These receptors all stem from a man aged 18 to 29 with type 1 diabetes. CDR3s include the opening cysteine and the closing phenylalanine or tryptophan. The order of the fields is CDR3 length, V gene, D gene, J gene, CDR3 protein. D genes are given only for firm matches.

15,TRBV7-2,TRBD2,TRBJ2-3,CASSVSGGNTDTQYF
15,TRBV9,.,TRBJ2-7,CASSVGQASPYEQYF
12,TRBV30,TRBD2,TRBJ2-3,CAWSSGGDTQYF
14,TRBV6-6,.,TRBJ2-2,CASSYSAEPGELFF
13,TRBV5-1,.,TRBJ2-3,CASTTVGADTQYF
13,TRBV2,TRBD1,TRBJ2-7,CASSSGTDYEQYF
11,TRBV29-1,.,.,CSVGTLYEQYF
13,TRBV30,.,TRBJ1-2,CAGNRARVGGYTF
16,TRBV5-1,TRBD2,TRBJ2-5,CASSLTASGGQETQYF
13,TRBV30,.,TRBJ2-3,CAWSGGGSLTQYF
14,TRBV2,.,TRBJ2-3,CASILLSSTDTQYF
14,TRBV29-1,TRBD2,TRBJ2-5,CSVEGGGAGETQYF
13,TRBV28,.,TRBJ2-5,CASSSGQAETQYF
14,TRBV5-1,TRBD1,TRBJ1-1,CASSLNRGGTEAFF
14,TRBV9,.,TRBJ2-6,CASSARAGANVLTF
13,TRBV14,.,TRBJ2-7,CASSPLGFYEQYF
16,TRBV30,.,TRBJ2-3,CAWSVNRAYGTDTQYF
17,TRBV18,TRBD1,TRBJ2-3,CASSSLYRDRGADTQYF
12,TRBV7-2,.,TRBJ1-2,CASGFQFSDVSF
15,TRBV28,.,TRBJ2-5,CASSRLPGVQETQYF
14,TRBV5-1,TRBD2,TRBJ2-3,CASSGTSSTDTQYF
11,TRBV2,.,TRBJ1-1,CAKDSRTEAFF
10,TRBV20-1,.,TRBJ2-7,CSASSYEQYF
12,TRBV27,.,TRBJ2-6,CASSKRANVLTF
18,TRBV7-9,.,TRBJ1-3,CASSLRQHTGRSGNTIYF
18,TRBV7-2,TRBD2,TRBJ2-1,CASSSKGTSGTGHYEQFF
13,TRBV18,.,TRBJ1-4,CASSPPTNEKLFF
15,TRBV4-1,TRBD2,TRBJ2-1,CASSQGLAENNEQFF
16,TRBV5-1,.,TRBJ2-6,CASSLVWASGANVLTF
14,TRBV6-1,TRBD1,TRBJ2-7,CASARTGGFYEQYF
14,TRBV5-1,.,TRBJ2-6,CASSLTTGANVLTF
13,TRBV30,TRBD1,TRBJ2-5,CAWKPGQRETQYF
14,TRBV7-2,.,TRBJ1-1,CASSLDRARTEAFF
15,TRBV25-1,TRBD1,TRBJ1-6,CASSVPGQGDSPLHF
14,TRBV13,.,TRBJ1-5,CASSFRRGNQPQHF
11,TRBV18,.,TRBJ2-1,CASSPSNEQFF
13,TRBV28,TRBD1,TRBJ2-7,CATIGTVTYEQYF
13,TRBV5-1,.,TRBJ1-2,CASSPDTNYGYTF
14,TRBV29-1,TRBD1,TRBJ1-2,CSVVYRGTGYGYTF
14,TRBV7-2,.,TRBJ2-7,CASSREIGLYEQYF
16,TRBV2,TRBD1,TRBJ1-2,CASSITTGARTYGYTF
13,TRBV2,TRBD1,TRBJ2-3,CASSSDRVDTQYF
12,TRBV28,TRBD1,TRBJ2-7,CASWTGGNEQYF
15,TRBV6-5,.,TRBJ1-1,CASSYSATGGTEAFF
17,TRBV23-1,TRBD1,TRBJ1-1,CASRDREVWESNTEAFF
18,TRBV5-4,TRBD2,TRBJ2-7,CASSLGGTSGRAADEQYF
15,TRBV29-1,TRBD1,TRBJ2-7,CSVSKKRGLLGEQYF
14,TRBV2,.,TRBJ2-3,CASSVLPKTDTQYF
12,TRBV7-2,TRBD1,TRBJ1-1,CASSPQGIEAFF
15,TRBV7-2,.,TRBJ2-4,CASSPRGLDLGIQYF
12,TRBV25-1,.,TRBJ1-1,CASSEQDTEAFF
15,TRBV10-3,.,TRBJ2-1,CAISPDVGGVGEQFF
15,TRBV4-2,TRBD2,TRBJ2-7,CASSQDGAGGYEQYF